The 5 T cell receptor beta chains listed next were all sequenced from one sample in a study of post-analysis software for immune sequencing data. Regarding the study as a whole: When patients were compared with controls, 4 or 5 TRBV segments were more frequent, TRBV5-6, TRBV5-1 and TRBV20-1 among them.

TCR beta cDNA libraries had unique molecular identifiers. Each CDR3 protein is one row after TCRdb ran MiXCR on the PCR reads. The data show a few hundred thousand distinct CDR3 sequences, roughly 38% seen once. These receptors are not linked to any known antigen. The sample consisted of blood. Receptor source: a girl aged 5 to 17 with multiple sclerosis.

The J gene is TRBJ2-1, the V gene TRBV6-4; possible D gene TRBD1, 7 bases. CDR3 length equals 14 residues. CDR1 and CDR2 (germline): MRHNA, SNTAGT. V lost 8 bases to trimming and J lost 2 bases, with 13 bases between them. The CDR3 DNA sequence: TGTGCCAGCGCCGCGGGACAGCCCTACAATGAGCAGTTCTTC. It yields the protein CASAAGQPYNEQFF.

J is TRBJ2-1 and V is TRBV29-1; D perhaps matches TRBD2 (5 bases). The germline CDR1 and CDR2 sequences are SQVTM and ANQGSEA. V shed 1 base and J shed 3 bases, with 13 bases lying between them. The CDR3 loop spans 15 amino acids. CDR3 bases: TGCAGCGTTGAAGGCGGGCAGGTGGGCTACAATGAGCAGTTCTTC. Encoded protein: CSVEGGQVGYNEQFF.

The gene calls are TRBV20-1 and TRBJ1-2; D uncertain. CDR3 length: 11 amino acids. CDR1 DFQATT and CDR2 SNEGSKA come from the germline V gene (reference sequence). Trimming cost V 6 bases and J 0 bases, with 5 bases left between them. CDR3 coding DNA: TGCAGTGCAGTAGCTAACTATGGCTACACCTTC. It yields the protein CSAVANYGYTF.

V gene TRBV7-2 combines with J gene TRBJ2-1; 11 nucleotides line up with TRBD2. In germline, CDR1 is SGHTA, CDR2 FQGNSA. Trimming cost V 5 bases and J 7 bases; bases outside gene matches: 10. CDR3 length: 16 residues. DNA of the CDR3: TGTGCCAGCAGCAGGTCTAGCGGGGGGTCGGAGAATGAGCAGTTCTTC. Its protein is CASSRSSGGSENEQFF.

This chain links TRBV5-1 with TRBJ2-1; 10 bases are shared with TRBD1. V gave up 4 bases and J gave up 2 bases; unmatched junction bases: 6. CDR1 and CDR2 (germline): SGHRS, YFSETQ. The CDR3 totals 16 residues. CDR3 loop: CASSPATGGAYNEQFF. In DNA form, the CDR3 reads TGCGCCAGCAGCCCGGCGACAGGGGGCGCCTACAATGAGCAGTTCTTC. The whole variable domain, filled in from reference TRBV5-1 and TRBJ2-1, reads KAGVTQTPRYLIKTRGQQVTLSCSPISGHRSVSWYQQTPGQGLQFLFEYFSETQRNKGNFPGRFSGRQFSNSRSEMNVSTLELGDSALYLCASSPATGGAYNEQFFGPGTRLTVL.